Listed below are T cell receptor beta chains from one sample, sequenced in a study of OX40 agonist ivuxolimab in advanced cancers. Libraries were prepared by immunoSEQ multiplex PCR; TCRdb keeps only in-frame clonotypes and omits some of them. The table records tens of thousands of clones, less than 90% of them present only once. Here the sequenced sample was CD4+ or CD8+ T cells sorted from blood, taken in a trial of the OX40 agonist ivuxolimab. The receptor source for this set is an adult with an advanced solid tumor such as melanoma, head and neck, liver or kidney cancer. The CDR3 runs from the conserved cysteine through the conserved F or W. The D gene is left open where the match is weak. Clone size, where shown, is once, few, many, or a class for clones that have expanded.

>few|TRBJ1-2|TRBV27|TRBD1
CASSRQGNYGYTF
TGTGCCAGCAGTCGACAGGGCAACTATGGCTACACCTTC
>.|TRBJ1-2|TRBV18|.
CASSPGTVYGYTF
TGTGCCAGCTCACCAGGCACAGTTTATGGCTACACCTTC
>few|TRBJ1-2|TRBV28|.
CASSFPGVEGYTF
TGTGCCAGCAGTTTCCCAGGGGTAGAAGGCTACACCTTC
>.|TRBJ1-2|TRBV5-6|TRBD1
CASSSTGQGKGYGYTF
TGTGCCAGCAGCTCTACCGGACAGGGGAAAGGTTATGGCTACACCTTC
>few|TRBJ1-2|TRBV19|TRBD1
CASSPPDRGPYGYTF
TGTGCCAGTAGTCCCCCCGACAGGGGGCCCTATGGCTACACCTTC
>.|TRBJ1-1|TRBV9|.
CASSVDSGITEAFF
TGTGCCAGCAGCGTAGATTCGGGGATCACTGAAGCTTTCTTT
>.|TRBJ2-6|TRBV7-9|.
CASVTQGLGANVLTF
TGTGCCAGCGTTACCCAGGGACTTGGGGCCAACGTCCTGACTTTC
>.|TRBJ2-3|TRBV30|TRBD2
CAWSRTSGDTQYF
TGTGCCTGGAGTCGTACTAGCGGAGATACGCAGTATTTT
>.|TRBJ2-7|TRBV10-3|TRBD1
CASRLRGTGSDEQYF
TGTGCCTCCCGACTCCGCGGGACAGGGTCCGACGAGCAGTACTTC
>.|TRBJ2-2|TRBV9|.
CASSVGLRGTGELFF
TGTGCCAGCAGCGTCGGTCTGCGGGGCACCGGGGAGCTGTTTTTT
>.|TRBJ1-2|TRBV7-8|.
CASSLGGTPYYGYTF
TGTGCCAGCAGCTTAGGGGGGACACCCTACTATGGCTACACCTTC
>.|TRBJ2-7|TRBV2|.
CASMNPSYEQYF
TGTGCCAGCATGAACCCTTCCTACGAGCAGTACTTC
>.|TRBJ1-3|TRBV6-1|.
CASSEFGGNTIYF
TGTGCCAGCAGTGAGTTTGGGGGGAACACCATATATTTT
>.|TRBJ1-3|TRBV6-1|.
CAGGAGALGNTIYF
TGTGCCGGGGGGGCGGGTGCCCTTGGAAACACCATATATTTT
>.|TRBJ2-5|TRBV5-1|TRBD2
CASSLDGGGAERTQYF
TGCGCCAGCAGCTTGGACGGCGGGGGGGCGGAGAGAACCCAGTACTTC
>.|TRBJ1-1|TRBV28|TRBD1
CASTLRTGMNTEAFF
TGTGCCAGCACCCTGAGGACAGGTATGAACACTGAAGCTTTCTTT
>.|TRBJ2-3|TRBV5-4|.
CASSSATSFADTQYF
TGTGCCAGCAGCTCGGCAACTAGTTTTGCAGATACGCAGTATTTT
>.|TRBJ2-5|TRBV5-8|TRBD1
CASSSGQGTTETQYF
TGTGCCAGCAGCTCCGGACAGGGTACGACCGAGACCCAGTACTTC
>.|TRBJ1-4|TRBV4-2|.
CASSQDLARLNEKLFF
TGTGCCAGCAGCCAAGATCTTGCCAGACTTAATGAAAAACTGTTTTTT
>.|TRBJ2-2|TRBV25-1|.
CATSEFQGAGELFF
TGTGCCACCAGTGAATTTCAGGGCGCCGGGGAGCTGTTTTTT
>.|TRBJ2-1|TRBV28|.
CASSVVTGEQFF
TGTGCCAGCAGCGTCGTGACAGGTGAGCAGTTCTTC
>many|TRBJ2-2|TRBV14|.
CASSPTPGQGGELFF
TGTGCCAGCAGCCCGACCCCGGGGCAGGGCGGGGAGCTGTTTTTT
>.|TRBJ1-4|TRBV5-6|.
CASSLRGEKLFF
TGTGCCAGCAGCCTCCGCGGGGAAAAACTGTTTTTT
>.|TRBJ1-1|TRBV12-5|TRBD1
CASGLVTGLRGRTEAFF
TGTGCTAGTGGTTTGGTCACAGGGCTCAGGGGGCGTACTGAAGCTTTCTTT
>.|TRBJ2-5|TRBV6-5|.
CASRGVGDGETQYF
TGTGCCAGCAGGGGGGTCGGGGACGGGGAGACCCAGTACTTC
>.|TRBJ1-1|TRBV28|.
CASSEPFGEAFF
TGTGCCAGCAGCGAGCCCTTCGGTGAAGCTTTCTTT
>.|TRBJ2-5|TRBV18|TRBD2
CASSLRREEETQYF
TGTGCCAGCTCCCTCCGCCGGGAGGAAGAGACCCAGTACTTC
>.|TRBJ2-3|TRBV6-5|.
CASSWADTQYF
TGTGCCAGCAGTTGGGCGGATACGCAGTATTTT
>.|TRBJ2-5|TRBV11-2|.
CASSLHGAGPLQETQYF
TGTGCCAGCAGCTTACACGGGGCAGGGCCACTCCAAGAGACCCAGTACTTC
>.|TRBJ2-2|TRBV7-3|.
CASSGPGGTGELFF
TGTGCCAGCAGCGGCCCCGGGGGCACCGGGGAGCTGTTTTTT
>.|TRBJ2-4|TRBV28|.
CASSRADTLRENIQYF
TGTGCCAGCAGTCGTGCGGACACTCTTAGGGAAAACATTCAGTACTTC
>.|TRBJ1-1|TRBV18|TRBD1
CASSPGQGAMGTEAFF
TGTGCCAGCTCACCTGGACAGGGGGCAATGGGGACTGAAGCTTTCTTT
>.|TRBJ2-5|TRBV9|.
CASSVGGMRFAEETQYF
TGTGCCAGCAGCGTAGGAGGAATGAGGTTCGCCGAAGAGACCCAGTACTTC
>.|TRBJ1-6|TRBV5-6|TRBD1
CASSRRAGQYNSPLHF
TGTGCCAGCAGCCGCAGAGCGGGACAGTATAATTCACCCCTCCACTTT
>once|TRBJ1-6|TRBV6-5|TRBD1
CASSPGQGHNSPLHF
TGTGCCAGCAGCCCCGGACAGGGCCATAATTCACCCCTCCACTTT
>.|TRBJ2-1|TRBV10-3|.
CAISESGGHANYNEQFF
TGTGCCATCAGTGAGTCAGGAGGACATGCAAACTACAATGAGCAGTTCTTC
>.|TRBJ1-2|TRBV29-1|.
CSAEQDGYTF
TGCAGCGCCGAGCAAGATGGCTACACCTTC
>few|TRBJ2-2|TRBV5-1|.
CASSLDPVNTGELFF
TGCGCCAGCAGCTTGGATCCCGTGAACACCGGGGAGCTGTTTTTT
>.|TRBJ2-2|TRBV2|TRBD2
CASEQGLANTGELFF
TGTGCCAGCGAACAGGGACTAGCGAACACCGGGGAGCTGTTTTTT
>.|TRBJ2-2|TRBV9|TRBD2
CASSTSSGGITGELFF
TGTGCCAGCAGCACGTCAAGCGGGGGAATCACCGGGGAGCTGTTTTTT
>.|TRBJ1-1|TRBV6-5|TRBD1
CASSLQGEAFF
TGTGCCAGCAGCCTACAGGGGGAAGCTTTCTTT
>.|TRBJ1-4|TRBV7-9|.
CASSLTWAATNEKLFF
TGTGCCAGCAGCTTAACCTGGGCAGCAACTAATGAAAAACTGTTTTTT
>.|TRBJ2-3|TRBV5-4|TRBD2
CASSLSLAGPDTQYF
TGTGCCAGCAGCTTGAGCCTAGCGGGGCCAGATACGCAGTATTTT
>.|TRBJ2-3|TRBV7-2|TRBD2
CASSSSAGGIWDTQYF
TGTGCCAGCAGCTCGTCAGCGGGGGGGATCTGGGATACGCAGTATTTT
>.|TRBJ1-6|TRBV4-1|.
CASSQGDNRNSPLHF
TGCGCCAGCAGCCAGGGGGACAATCGGAATTCACCCCTCCACTTT
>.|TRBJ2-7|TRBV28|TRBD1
CASLPGQASYEQYF
TGTGCCAGCTTACCGGGACAGGCGTCCTACGAGCAGTACTTC
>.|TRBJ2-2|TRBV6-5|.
CASSRSVSGELFF
TGTGCCAGCAGTCGCTCGGTGTCCGGGGAGCTGTTTTTT
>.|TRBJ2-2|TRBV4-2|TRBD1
CASSQATGALNTGELFF
TGTGCCAGCAGCCAAGCGACAGGGGCACTGAACACCGGGGAGCTGTTTTTT
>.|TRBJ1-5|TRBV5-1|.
CASSNEGAAGQPQHF
TGCGCCAGCAGCAACGAAGGGGCGGCGGGGCAGCCCCAGCATTTT
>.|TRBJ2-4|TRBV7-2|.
CASSAVAKNIQYF
TGTGCCAGCAGCGCCGTAGCCAAAAACATTCAGTACTTC
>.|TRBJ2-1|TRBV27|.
CASSSWNGGDEQFF
TGTGCCAGCAGTTCTTGGAATGGAGGCGATGAGCAGTTCTTC
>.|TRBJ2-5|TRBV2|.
CASRSGLYQETQYF
TGTGCCAGCCGGTCGGGTCTATACCAAGAGACCCAGTACTTC
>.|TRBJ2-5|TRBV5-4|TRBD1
CASSLQGGETQYF
TGTGCCAGCAGCCTACAGGGGGGAGAGACCCAGTACTTC
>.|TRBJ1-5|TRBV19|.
CASSIDRGWGGANQPQHF
TGTGCCAGTAGTATAGATAGAGGATGGGGGGGGGCTAATCAGCCCCAGCATTTT
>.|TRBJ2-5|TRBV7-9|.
CASSPWTALQETQYF
TGTGCCAGCAGCCCCTGGACAGCTCTCCAAGAGACCCAGTACTTC
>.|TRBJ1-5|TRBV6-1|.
CASSEALEPQHF
TGTGCCAGCAGTGAAGCGCTAGAGCCCCAGCATTTT
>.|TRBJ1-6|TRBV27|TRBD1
CASSLTPGQGGSYNSPLHF
TGTGCCAGCAGCCTTACTCCGGGACAGGGTGGCTCCTATAATTCACCCCTCCACTTT
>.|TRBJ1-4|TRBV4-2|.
CASSQVAGVLNEKLFF
TGTGCCAGCAGCCAAGTCGCCGGGGTACTTAATGAAAAACTGTTTTTT
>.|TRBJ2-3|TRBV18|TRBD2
CASSPPAGGSADTQYF
TGTGCCAGCTCACCACCCGCGGGGGGTAGCGCAGATACGCAGTATTTT